Each of the 25 T cell receptor beta chains below was sequenced from the same sample in a study of beta chain features in type 1 diabetes. TCRB transcripts that were expressed got sequenced, as all of the isolated RNA had been reverse transcribed. Data came from immunoSEQ multiplex PCR; TCRdb stores just in-frame clones and leaves some out. Of around 250,000 clones listed, 12% to 15% are singletons. The sample taken for sequencing was naive CD4+ T cells from blood. The receptors here all came from a woman in her forties in good health.

This clone has a count of ten or more. The V and J genes are TRBV25-1 and TRBJ2-3; 8 bases align to TRBD2. The germline V gene has CDR1 MGHDK and CDR2 SYGVNS. Trimming took 6 bases from V and 5 from J; bases not matched to a gene: 4. This CDR3 region has 13 residues. The CDR3 bases are TGTGCCAGCAGCCTGAGCGGGGGAGATACGCAGTATTTT. Its translation is CASSLSGGDTQYF. The full variable domain, in which reference TRBV25-1 and TRBJ2-3 provide the parts outside the CDR3, is EADIYQTPRYLVIGTGKKITLECSQTMGHDKMYWYQQDPGMELHLIHYSYGVNSTEKGDLSSESTVSRIRTEHFPLTLESARPSHTSQYLCASSLSGGDTQYFGPGTRLTVL.

This clone has a handful of counts. Other DNA sequences in the same sample also yield this CDR3. CDR3 protein: CASSVAGSGANVLTF. In DNA, the CDR3 is TGTGCCAGCAGCGTAGCGGGGTCTGGGGCCAACGTCCTGACTTTC. The rearrangement uses TRBV9 and TRBJ2-6; TRBD2 might be the D (5 bases). Trimming stripped 0 bases from V and 1 base from J, with 5 bases between. This CDR3 region has 15 residues. CDR1 is SGDLS, CDR2 YYNGEE, per germline.

V is TRBV28 and J is TRBJ2-7, with 8 bases matching TRBD1. Germline-derived CDR1 and CDR2 are MDHEN and SYDVKM. The trim removed 6 bases at V and 2 bases at J, leaving 3 bases unmatched. CDR3 length: 13 amino acids. CDR3 DNA sequence: TGTGCCAGCAGGAAACAGGGGGCCTACGAGCAGTACTTC. Its translation is CASRKQGAYEQYF.

This clone turned up a few times. The V call is TRBV9, the J call TRBJ1-1; D is perhaps TRBD1 (6 bases). The CDR3 spans 14 residues. Trimming took off 6 bases at V and 5 bases at J, with 17 bases between the two ends. CDR1 and CDR2 from the germline V gene are SGDLS and YYNGEE. CDR3 DNA sequence: TGTGCCAGCAAAACAGGGAGAGATGGTACTGAAGCTTTCTTT. Translating it yields CASKTGRDGTEAFF.

Comment on this clone: The sample carries other DNA sequences with the same CDR3. V and J are TRBV5-6 and TRBJ2-5; 13 bases are a match to TRBD2. This CDR3 comprises 16 residues. V shed 4 bases, J shed 2 bases, and the junction held 5 bases outside the gene matches. CDR1 is SGHDT and CDR2 is YYEEEE in the germline V gene. The CDR3 here is CASSLRLAGGQETQYF. The CDR3 DNA is TGTGCCAGCAGCCTCCGACTAGCGGGGGGACAAGAGACCCAGTACTTC.

This clone was detected a few times. The chain combines TRBV5-1 with TRBJ2-1; 11 bases line up with TRBD2. The CDR3 has 15 amino acids. Germline trimming cut 0 bases from V and 9 bases from J; bases unmatched to any gene: 5. CDR1 SGHRS and CDR2 YFSETQ come from the germline V gene. CDR3 in amino acids: CASSLGSGGAGEQFF. As DNA, the CDR3 is TGCGCCAGCAGCTTGGGTAGCGGGGGGGCTGGTGAGCAGTTCTTC.

This clone was counted only a few times. Here the CDR3 reads CASSFFDRGSYEQYF. The CDR3 region has the DNA TGTGCCAGCAGCTTCTTCGACAGGGGGTCCTACGAGCAGTACTTC. The chain carries TRBV5-4 and TRBJ2-7; 9 bases are shared with TRBD1. Germline V lookup: CDR1 SGHNT, CDR2 YYREEE (reference sequence). V shed 2 bases, J shed 1 base, and the junction held 4 bases outside the gene matches. The CDR3 consists of 15 residues. Full variable domain (remainder filled in from reference TRBV5-4 and TRBJ2-7): ETGVTQSPTHLIKTRGQQVTLRCSSQSGHNTVSWYQQALGQGPQFIFQYYREEENGRGNFPPRFSGLQFPNYSSELNVNALELDDSALYLCASSFFDRGSYEQYFGPGTRLTVT.

J is TRBJ1-2 and V is TRBV13; TRBD1 is a possible D gene (6 bases). The CDR3 spans 15 residues. The V gene lost 4 bases and the J gene lost 1 base, with 13 bases spanning the gap. Germline CDR1 is PRHDT and CDR2 is FYEKMQ (reference sequence). The CDR3 DNA sequence: TGTGCCAGCAGCTGGGGGACATCTTTTAACTATGGCTACACCTTC. It codes for CASSWGTSFNYGYTF.

V is TRBV18 and J is TRBJ1-3, with TRBD1 matching over 7 bases. The CDR3 is 15 residues long. In germline, CDR1 is KGHSH, CDR2 LQKENI. Losses at the gene ends were 3 bases for V and 2 bases for J; bases not matched to a gene: 4. CDR3 bases: TGTGCCAGCTCACCTACAGGGGCAACTGGAAACACCATATATTTT. Translation gives CASSPTGATGNTIYF.

The rearrangement uses TRBV9 and TRBJ1-2, with 7 bases fitting TRBD1. The trim removed 6 bases at V and 7 bases at J, leaving 6 bases unmatched. Germline V gene data show CDR1 as SGDLS and CDR2 as YYNGEE. The CDR3 is made up of 12 amino acids. The CDR3 DNA reads TGTGCCAGCAAAGGGACAGCGTCTGGCTACACCTTC. Amino acids: CASKGTASGYTF.

The CDR3 reads CASSPTGQGKYGYTF. In DNA, the CDR3 is TGTGCCAGCTCCCCCACCGGACAGGGGAAGTATGGCTACACCTTC. This chain links TRBV18 with TRBJ1-2, with 9 nucleotides matching TRBD1. The CDR3 extends over 15 amino acids. Germline CDR1 reads KGHSH; CDR2 reads LQKENI. V shed 6 bases, J shed 5 bases, and the junction held 10 bases outside the gene matches.

This clone was seen only a few times. The V call is TRBV6-1, the J call TRBJ1-1, with 7 nucleotides matching TRBD1. After removal of 4 bases from V and 4 bases from J, the junction contained 18 bases not matched to a gene. The CDR3 spans 18 residues. CDR1 and CDR2 (germline): MNHNS, SASEGT. CDR3 coding DNA: TGTGCCAGCAGTGCACGACAGGGCTTCTTGTCCTGGGGCACTGAAGCTTTCTTT. Its translation: CASSARQGFLSWGTEAFF.

V usage is TRBV10-2 and J usage is TRBJ2-2, with 10 nucleotides matching TRBD2. The CDR3 totals 15 residues. The V segment lost 4 bases and the J segment 5 bases; nucleotides outside the gene matches: 4. CDR1 and CDR2 (germline): WSHSY, SAAADI. The CDR3 DNA sequence: TGCGCCAGCAGTGTAGCGGGGGGCGGGACCGGGGAGCTGTTTTTT. It is translated as CASSVAGGGTGELFF.

This clone was found a few times. The gene calls are TRBV2 and TRBJ2-5; TRBD2 agrees at 13 bases. This CDR3 is built from 18 residues. V gave up 3 bases and J gave up 1 base; unmatched junction bases: 8. Germline CDR1 and CDR2: SNHLY and FYNNEI. The CDR3 DNA reads TGTGCCAGCAGTGACTTTCGACTAGCGGGGGGAATCCAAGAGACCCAGTACTTC. It encodes CASSDFRLAGGIQETQYF.

The J gene is TRBJ2-5, the V gene TRBV7-2; 12 nucleotides match TRBD2. CDR1 and CDR2 (germline): SGHTA, FQGNSA. The CDR3 runs 17 residues. The junction had 11 bases not matched to a gene; V was cut back by 5 bases and J by 4 bases. The CDR3 nucleotides read TGTGCCAGCAGCCCGATGCGTCTAGCGGGGGGGGTAGAGACCCAGTACTTC. Translation: CASSPMRLAGGVETQYF.

This clone was detected only a few times. One end of the junction is discordant with germline, which a read error may explain. The chain has TRBV6-5 and TRBJ2-5; D gene unclear. Germline assignment: CDR1 MNHEY and CDR2 SVGAGI. The CDR3 has 14 amino acids. CDR3 loop: CASSYSPEKESQYF. Here the CDR3 DNA reads TGTGCCAGCAGTTACTCGCCTGAAAAAGAGTCCCAGTACTTC.

In this sample, this clone turned up once. The chain carries TRBV5-1 and TRBJ2-7; 9 bases agree with TRBD2. The CDR3 length is 16 residues. Germline lookup yields CDR1 SGHRS and CDR2 YFSETQ. The trim removed 2 bases at V and 5 bases at J, leaving 11 bases unmatched. CDR3 sequence: CASSFLSGGLKDEQYF. CDR3 nucleotides: TGCGCCAGCAGCTTCCTTAGCGGGGGATTGAAGGACGAGCAGTACTTC.

V usage is TRBV23-1 and J usage is TRBJ2-2; D is perhaps TRBD1 (6 bases). TRBV23-1 qualifies as an ORF whose function is uncertain. The CDR3 spans 16 residues. V gave up 6 bases and J gave up 6 bases, with 20 bases separating them. CDR3 sequence reads: CASSQVGRGFAGELFF. CDR3 coding DNA: TGCGCCAGCAGCCAAGTTGGCAGGGGATTCGCCGGGGAGCTGTTTTTT.

This clone was seen a handful of times. This sample includes further DNA sequences coding for the same CDR3. The chain couples TRBV18 to TRBJ1-1; D ambiguous. This CDR3 region has 13 residues. CDR1 is KGHSH and CDR2 is LQKENI in the germline V gene. The ends were cut back, 2 bases at V and 1 base at J, with 5 bases in the middle. The CDR3 here is CASSPGGNTEAFF. CDR3 in DNA: TGTGCCAGCTCACCAGGAGGGAACACTGAAGCTTTCTTT.

Only a few counts were recorded for this clone. The V gene is TRBV5-1, the J gene TRBJ1-4, with 7 positions matching TRBD1. CDR1 SGHRS and CDR2 YFSETQ come from the germline V gene. The CDR3 is made up of 14 amino acids. Germline trimming cut 2 bases from V and 8 bases from J; bases unmatched to any gene: 6. The CDR3 loop is CASSFQGVDEKLFF. For the CDR3, the DNA is TGCGCCAGCAGCTTCCAGGGGGTTGACGAAAAACTGTTTTTT.

The CDR3 here is CASSLDGGVETQYF. The CDR3 DNA follows: TGTGCCAGCAGCTTAGACGGGGGGGTGGAGACCCAGTACTTC. This chain joins TRBV7-6 and TRBJ2-5; the match to TRBD2 covers 8 bases. Losses at the gene ends were 1 base for V and 5 bases for J; bases not matched to a gene: 3. Germline lookup yields CDR1 SGHVS and CDR2 FNYEAQ. This CDR3 region has 14 residues.

This clone has a handful of counts. The rearrangement joins TRBV11-2 to TRBJ1-6, with 7 nucleotides matching TRBD1. The CDR3 contains 17 residues. J was trimmed by 10 bases and V by 9 bases; bases with no gene match: 21. Germline V CDR1 and CDR2: SGHAT, FQNNGV. DNA of the CDR3: TGTGCCAGTACCCCCGGGTTGAGGGGGCGCGCGGGGTCACCCCTCCACTTT. This translates into CASTPGLRGRAGSPLHF. The complete variable domain, with remaining parts taken from reference TRBV11-2 and TRBJ1-6, reads EAGVAQSPRYKIIEKRQSVAFWCNPISGHATLYWYQQILGQGPKLLIQFQNNGVVDDSQLPKDRFSAERLKGVDSTLKIQPAKLEDSAVYLCASTPGLRGRAGSPLHFGNGTRLTVT.

This clone was detected a few times. The DNA of the CDR3 is TGTGCCAGCAGCTTGACGACTTCTACAGATACGCAGTATTTT. Protein sequence: CASSLTTSTDTQYF. This chain joins TRBV5-4 and TRBJ2-3; unclear D gene. The CDR3 runs 14 residues. The V gene's germline CDR1 is SGHNT and CDR2 YYREEE (reference sequence). V was trimmed by 1 base and J by 3 bases, leaving 9 bases between them.

There are a few counts of this clone. The chain's CDR3 is CASSEERVRGQETQYF. CDR3 nucleotides: TGTGCCAGCAGTGAAGAGAGGGTGAGGGGGCAAGAGACCCAGTACTTC. V usage is TRBV2 and J usage is TRBJ2-5, with a tentative D call TRBD1 (6 bases). Trimming left V 1 base short and J 2 bases short, with 14 bases between. From germline, CDR1 is SNHLY and CDR2 FYNNEI. The CDR3 extends over 16 amino acids.

This clone was observed a handful of times. The chain couples TRBV6-5 to TRBJ1-1; D gene unclear. V was clipped by 0 bases and J by 0 bases, with 8 bases between them. Germline assignment: CDR1 MNHEY and CDR2 SVGAGI. The CDR3 contains 15 residues. CDR3 sequence (DNA): TGTGCCAGCAGTTACTCGGGCAGATTGAACACTGAAGCTTTCTTT. Translated, it gives CASSYSGRLNTEAFF.